One and the same sample provided the 18 T cell receptor beta chains below, sequenced in a study of shared clonotypes between healthy human individuals. Method: immunoSEQ multiplex PCR; TCRdb's copy keeps in-frame clones and lacks some. In the table there are 450,000 to 600,000 clones, roughly 85% of which are singletons. The sequencing sample was made of PBMCs. Every receptor here comes from a woman aged 40 to 49 in good health. Some clones in this sample may be carry-over from other donors' samples.

The rearrangement links TRBV6-1 to TRBJ2-7; 9 nucleotides align to TRBD1. With V trimmed by 6 bases and J by 7 bases, 10 bases remained unmatched. The CDR3 contains 14 residues. Germline loops: CDR1 MNHNS, CDR2 SASEGT. The CDR3 DNA reads TGTGCCAGCAGACCGGGACAGGGTGTCGGAGAGCAGTACTTC. Its translation: CASRPGQGVGEQYF.

The CDR3 region has the DNA TGTGCCAGCAGCTTAGCGCTCAGTAACTATGGCTACACCTTC. Protein sequence: CASSLALSNYGYTF. V usage is TRBV11-2 and J usage is TRBJ1-2; no clear D. CDR1 is SGHAT and CDR2 is FQNNGV in the germline V gene. V lost 1 base to trimming and J lost 1 base, with 7 bases between them. The CDR3 covers 14 residues.

In DNA form, the CDR3 reads TGCGCCAGCAGTTCCGCGGCTAGCGGGAGCTACAATGAGCAGTTCTTC. The encoded protein is CASSSAASGSYNEQFF. The rearrangement links TRBV5-1 to TRBJ2-1, with 10 bases matching TRBD2. This CDR3 is built from 16 residues. The V segment lost 5 bases and the J segment 3 bases; nucleotides outside the gene matches: 8. Germline CDR1 SGHRS, CDR2 YFSETQ.

The rearrangement joins TRBV4-2 to TRBJ2-3; 8 bases are shared with TRBD2. The germline gives CDR1 LGHNA, CDR2 YNFKEQ. The length of the CDR3 is 16 residues. V trimming: 2 bases; J trimming: 3 bases; junction bases outside the gene matches: 7. The CDR3 here is CASSQTSGIKTDTQYF. For the CDR3, the DNA is TGTGCCAGCAGCCAAACTAGCGGAATAAAAACAGATACGCAGTATTTT.

The count of this clone is one. In DNA form, the CDR3 reads TGCGCCAGCAGCCAAGTGGGGAGCTCCTACAATGAGCAGTTCTTC. Translated, it gives CASSQVGSSYNEQFF. The V gene is TRBV4-3, the J gene TRBJ2-1; perhaps TRBD2 as D (5 bases). The V and J ends lost 1 base and 0 bases respectively, with 7 bases between them. This CDR3 region has 15 residues. Germline V CDR1 and CDR2: LGHNA, YSLEER.

This rearrangement joins TRBV5-1 to TRBJ2-2; 8 bases map to TRBD2. CDR3 size: 16 residues. V lost 1 base to trimming and J lost 2 bases; unmatched junction nucleotides: 4. Germline CDR1 reads SGHRS; CDR2 reads YFSETQ. The DNA for the CDR3 is TGCGCCAGCAGCTTGCAACTAGCGGATAACACCGGGGAGCTGTTTTTT. This codes for CASSLQLADNTGELFF.

This chain links TRBV19 with TRBJ1-2; D unresolved. This CDR3 region has 13 residues. The germline V gene has CDR1 LNHDA and CDR2 SQIVND (reference sequence). Between the trimmed V and J ends, which lost 2 bases and 5 bases, there was a span of 9 bases. The CDR3 bases are TGTGCCAGTAGTATACAGGCGGATTATGGCTACACCTTC. Its protein is CASSIQADYGYTF.

This clone is a singleton in its sample. J is TRBJ2-5 and V is TRBV10-1, with TRBD1 identical over 7 bases. In germline, CDR1 is WNHNN, CDR2 SYGVQD (reference sequence). After removal of 10 bases from V and 3 bases from J, the junction contained 17 bases not matched to a gene. The CDR3 sequence is 16 residues long. This CDR3 reads CANRATGTEKKETQYF. The DNA of the CDR3 is TGCGCCAACCGAGCGACCGGGACAGAAAAGAAAGAGACCCAGTACTTC.

This clone was observed a few times. The J gene is TRBJ2-1, the V gene TRBV2; TRBD2 matches 7 bases. The CDR3 has 13 residues. V was clipped by 8 bases and J by 3 bases; unmatched bases: 4. Germline V gene data show CDR1 as SNHLY and CDR2 as FYNNEI. The CDR3 DNA sequence: TGTGCCAGCGGAGCGGGAAGCTACAATGAGCAGTTCTTC. Amino acids: CASGAGSYNEQFF.

The chain links TRBV4-1 to TRBJ1-1; 9 nucleotides line up with TRBD1. Germline V gene data show CDR1 as MGHRA and CDR2 as YSYEKL. The CDR3 has 14 amino acids. Germline trimming cut 3 bases from V and 4 bases from J; bases unmatched to any gene: 3. The CDR3 nucleotides are TGCGCCAGCAGCCAGAAGACAGGGGGCACTGAAGCTTTCTTT. Its protein product is CASSQKTGGTEAFF.

CDR3 DNA sequence: TGTGCCACCAGCCCCCGCCGGCAGGGGGGTCAGCCCCAGCATTTT. Its translation: CATSPRRQGGQPQHF. This chain joins TRBV15 and TRBJ1-5; 7 bases line up with TRBD1. The length of the CDR3 is 15 residues. Trimming took 5 bases from V and 6 from J; bases not matched to a gene: 10. CDR1 is LNHNV and CDR2 is YYDKDF in the germline V gene (reference sequence).

The gene calls are TRBV10-3 and TRBJ2-5; maybe TRBD2 (5 bases). Trimming left V 4 bases short and J 4 bases short, with 10 bases between. Germline V lookup: CDR1 ENHRY, CDR2 SYGVKD. This CDR3 is 13 amino acids long. The DNA of the CDR3 is TGTGCCATCAGTGGAGGGCCACGAGAGACCCAGTACTTC. This sequence encodes CAISGGPRETQYF.

This CDR3 reads CASSEDSGANYGYTF. Here the CDR3 DNA reads TGCGCCAGCAGCGAAGACAGCGGTGCTAACTATGGCTACACCTTC. The chain is built from TRBV5-1 and TRBJ1-2, with D tentatively TRBD1 (5 bases). With 4 bases removed from V and 0 bases from J, the gap between germline ends came to 13 bases. The CDR3 consists of 15 residues. The germline V gene encodes CDR1 SGHRS and CDR2 YFSETQ. Looking up the rest from reference TRBV5-1 and TRBJ1-2 gives the full variable domain: KAGVTQTPRYLIKTRGQQVTLSCSPISGHRSVSWYQQTPGQGLQFLFEYFSETQRNKGNFPGRFSGRQFSNSRSEMNVSTLELGDSALYLCASSEDSGANYGYTFGSGTRLTVV.

J is TRBJ1-1 and V is TRBV7-2; D uncertain. The CDR3 covers 11 residues. Germline lookup yields CDR1 SGHTA and CDR2 FQGNSA. V gave up 1 base and J gave up 11 bases, with 8 bases separating them. CDR3 residues: CASSLGARAFF. CDR3 DNA: TGTGCCAGCAGCTTAGGGGCTAGGGCTTTCTTT.

The rearrangement links TRBV30 to TRBJ1-1; D uncertain. The germline V and J ends were trimmed by 0 bases and 6 bases, with 5 bases remaining between them. The CDR3 sequence is 11 residues long. Germline CDR1 and CDR2: GTSNPN and SVGIG (reference sequence). The CDR3 protein is CAWSVRAEAFF. The CDR3 region has the DNA TGTGCCTGGAGTGTCAGAGCTGAAGCTTTCTTT.

The genes are TRBV7-6 and TRBJ1-4, with D unresolved. Looked up from germline, CDR1 is SGHVS and CDR2 is FNYEAQ. Trimming stripped 1 base from V and 6 bases from J, with 6 bases between. This CDR3 contains 13 residues. This CDR3 reads CASSLGWDEKLFF. CDR3 bases: TGTGCCAGCAGCTTAGGTTGGGATGAAAAACTGTTTTTT.

This clone was observed many times. The V gene is TRBV9, the J gene TRBJ1-1, with D possibly matching TRBD1 (5 bases). Germline V gene sequence: CDR1 SGDLS, CDR2 YYNGEE. V lost 3 bases to trimming and J lost 2 bases, with 14 bases between them. The CDR3 totals 15 residues. CDR3 DNA: TGTGCCAGCAGCGCTCGGGACCACCGAAACACTGAAGCTTTCTTT. Encoded protein: CASSARDHRNTEAFF.

This clone was seen more than once but under ten times. CDR3 protein: CASSQDRVNSNQPQHF. The CDR3 coding sequence is TGTGCCAGCAGCCAAGACCGGGTTAATAGCAATCAGCCCCAGCATTTT. The V gene is TRBV4-2, the J gene TRBJ1-5; D not resolved. The CDR3 has 16 amino acids. Trimming cost V 0 bases and J 0 bases, with 9 bases left between them. Germline CDR1 is LGHNA and CDR2 is YNFKEQ.